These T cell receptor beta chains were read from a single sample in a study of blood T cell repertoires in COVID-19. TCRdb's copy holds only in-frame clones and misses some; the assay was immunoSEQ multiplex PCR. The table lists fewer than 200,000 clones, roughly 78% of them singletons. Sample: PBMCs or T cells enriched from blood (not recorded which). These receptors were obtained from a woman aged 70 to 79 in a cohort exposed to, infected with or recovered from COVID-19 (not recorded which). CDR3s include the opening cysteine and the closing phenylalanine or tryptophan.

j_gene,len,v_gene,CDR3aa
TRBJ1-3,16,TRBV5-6,CASSYLGTGAGNTIYF
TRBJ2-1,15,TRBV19,CASSIDGGAYNEQFF
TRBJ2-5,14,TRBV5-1,CASDSGEWRETQYF
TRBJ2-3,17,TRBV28,CASSLSLLVTSTDTQYF
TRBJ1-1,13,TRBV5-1,CASWEWGETEAFF
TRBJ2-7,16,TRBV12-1,CASSFARTGTPYEQYF
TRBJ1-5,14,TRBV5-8,CASSQDRGRQPQHF
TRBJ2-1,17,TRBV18,CASSLQTSGMDYNEQFF
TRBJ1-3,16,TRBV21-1,CASSGPGVISGNTIYF
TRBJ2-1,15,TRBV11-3,CASSTPRGRYDEQFF
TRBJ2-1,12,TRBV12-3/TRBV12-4,CASSFSNNEQFF
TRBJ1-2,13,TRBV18,CASSPTVNYGYTF
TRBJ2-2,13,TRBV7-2,CASSSPGGGELFF
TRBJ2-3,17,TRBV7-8,CASSLASLAEYSDTQYF
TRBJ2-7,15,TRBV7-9,CASSLEGWQRYEQYF
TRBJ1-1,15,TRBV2,CASTRTYGTGSEAFF
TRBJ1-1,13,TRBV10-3,CAITARVNTEAFF
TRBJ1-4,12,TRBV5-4,CASSFQAEKLFF
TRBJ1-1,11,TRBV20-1,CSARGPGEAFF
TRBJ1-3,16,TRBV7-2,CASSFAGTGGGNTIYF
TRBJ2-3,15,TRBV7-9,CASSPPGTNTDTQYF
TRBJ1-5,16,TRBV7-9,CASSSSGANSNQPQHF
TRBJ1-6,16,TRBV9,CASSAGVTPRDSPLHF
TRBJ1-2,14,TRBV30,CAWSRNRINYGYTF
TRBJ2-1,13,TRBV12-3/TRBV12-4,CASRSWLDNEQFF
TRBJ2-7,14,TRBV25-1,CASSELWETYEQYF
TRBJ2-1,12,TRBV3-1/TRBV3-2,CASSPRGAEQFF
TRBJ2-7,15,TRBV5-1,CASSLAGGTTYEQYF
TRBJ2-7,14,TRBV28,CASNSGQGAWEQYF
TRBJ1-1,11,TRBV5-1,CASSFSTEAFF
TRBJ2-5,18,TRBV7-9,CASTRWAGQGSRQETQYF
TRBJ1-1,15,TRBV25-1,CASSDDRRTGTEAFF
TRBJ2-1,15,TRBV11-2,CASSWRGQGWNEQFF
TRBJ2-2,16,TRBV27,CASSLGVAGRTGELFF
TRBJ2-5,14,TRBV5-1,CASSGPDRVETQYF
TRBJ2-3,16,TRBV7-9,CASSFSGRESTDTQYF
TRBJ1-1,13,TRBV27,CASSLLANTEAFF
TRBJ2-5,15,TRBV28,CATTGLAGTLGTQYF
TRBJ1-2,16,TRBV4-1,CASSQVGTGRVDGYTF
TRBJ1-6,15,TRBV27,CASSLSGADNSPLHF
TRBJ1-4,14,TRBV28,CASSPGTPGEKLFF
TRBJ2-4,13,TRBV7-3,CASSLTPTSIQYF
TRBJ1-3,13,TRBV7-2,CASSLVQGNTIYF
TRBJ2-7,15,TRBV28,CASSSSKIGPYEQYF
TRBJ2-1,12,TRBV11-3,CASSSGVNEQFF
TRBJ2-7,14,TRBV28,CASRSGGTSYEQYF
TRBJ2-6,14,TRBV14,CASSQVSGANVLTF
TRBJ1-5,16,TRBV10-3,CAISESTGGFGQPQHF
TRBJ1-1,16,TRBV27,CASSSQGARQNTEAFF